Following are 2 T cell receptor beta chains from one sample sequenced in a study of blood T cell repertoires in COVID-19. Measured with immunoSEQ multiplex PCR; TCRdb has only the in-frame clones, and not every one. The table lists 25,000 to 35,000 clones, approximately 79% of them singletons. Source material: peripheral blood. These receptors were collected from a boy aged 2-9 years with active or convalescent COVID-19.

The DNA of the CDR3 is TGTGCCAGCAGCCCTAGACAGGGTAATCAGCCCCAGCATTTT. Its protein is CASSPRQGNQPQHF. The chain links TRBV3-1 (or the pseudogene TRBV3-2) to TRBJ1-5, with TRBD1 matching 7 bases. This CDR3 contains 14 residues. Germline loops: CDR1 LGHDT, CDR2 YNNKEL (reference sequence). After removal of 4 bases from V and 4 bases from J, the junction contained 4 bases not matched to a gene.

CDR3 nucleotide sequence: TGCGCCAGCAGCTCCGGGACTACCGAGCAGTTCTTC. As protein: CASSSGTTEQFF. The genes are TRBV5-1 and TRBJ2-1, with TRBD2 matching 7 bases. The trim removed 3 bases at V and 10 bases at J, leaving 4 bases unmatched. CDR1 and CDR2 (germline): SGHRS, YFSETQ. The CDR3 contains 12 residues.